In its sample, the clone carrying this TCR beta chain was seen a few times. The antigen is unknown. This CDR3 region has 17 residues. Germline CDR1 MNHNY, CDR2 SVGAGI (reference sequence). The data were obtained in a study of post-analysis software for immune sequencing data. Across the study: There were relapsing-remitting, secondary progressive and progressive-relapsing multiple sclerosis among the disease courses included.

Unique molecular identifiers had been added to the TCR beta cDNA libraries. TCRdb used MiXCR to reprocess the PCR reads, holding one entry per CDR3 protein. The sample has 600,000 to 700,000 distinct CDR3 sequences, 55% to 60% seen once; the top ten hold 10% to 12%. Study-wide findings and caveats: Five TRBV segments, including TRBV5-6, TRBV5-1 and TRBV20-1, were more frequent in patients than controls. Compared with controls, patients showed significantly lower normalized Chao1 diversity.

Sample: blood. V is TRBV6-6 and J is TRBJ2-7; 12 bases fit TRBD2. TRBJ2-5 matches the DNA end more closely, so the J call is doubtful. The TCR sequence derives from a girl aged 2-15 years with multiple sclerosis. The DNA for the CDR3 is TGTGCCAGCAGTTCCCGGACTAGCGGGGTATCGGGGGAGACCCAGTACTTC. Amino acids: CASSSRTSGVSGETQYF.